This entry lists 3 T cell receptor beta chains sequenced from one sample in a study of T cells in women clearing cervical HPV infection. Sequenced by immunoSEQ multiplex PCR; TCRdb stores in-frame clones only, minus some. This sample's table reports some 30,000 clones. The sequencing input was blood buffy coat. Receptors originate from a woman between 18 and 75 years old with a cervical HPV16 infection that either progressed to CIN3+ or cleared (not recorded which).

Notes on this clone: The read ends 3 residues shy of where the CDR3 ends; the end is completed using the germline J gene. The chain carries TRBV7-6 and TRBJ2-5; D perhaps matches TRBD1 (5 bases). Trimming took off 6 bases at V and 4 bases at J, with 9 bases between the two ends. The CDR3 totals 12 residues. Germline V gene data show CDR1 as SGHVS and CDR2 as FNYEAQ. The CDR3 bases that were read are TGTGCCAGCAGGCTTCAGGGAGAGACC. This encodes CASRLQGET. The entire CDR3 is CASRLQGETQYF.

Remarks on this clone: Sequencing ends 3 residues short of the CDR3 end; the germline J gene provides the rest. The rearrangement uses TRBV7-9 and TRBJ1-2; 9 nucleotides align to TRBD1. This CDR3 is 15 amino acids long. Germline V CDR1 and CDR2: SEHNR, FQNEAQ (reference sequence). The CDR3 spells CASSLTTGGPYDYTF. The part of the CDR3 DNA that was read is TGTGCCAGCAGCCTTACGACAGGGGGACCCTACGAC. The variable domain in full, completed from reference TRBV7-9 and TRBJ1-2, reads DTGVSQNPRHKITKRGQNVTFRCDPISEHNRLYWYRQTLGQGPEFLTYFQNEAQLEKSRLLSDRFSAERPKGSFSTLEIQRTEQGDSAMYLCASSLTTGGPYDYTFGSGTRLTVV.

On this clone itself: The observed sequence ends 3 residues before the CDR3 terminus, with the missing tail filled in from the germline J gene. The J gene is TRBJ2-3, the V gene TRBV29-1; possibly TRBD2 for D (5 bases). The CDR3 totals 15 residues. CDR1 and CDR2 (germline): SQVTM, ANQGSEA. V gave up 8 bases and J gave up 0 bases, with 18 bases separating them. The part of the CDR3 DNA that was read is TGCAGCATGCCCGGACTTCCCCCTAGCACAGATACG. Translation gives CSMPGLPPSTDT. Given in full, the CDR3 is CSMPGLPPSTDTQYF.